These 4 T cell receptor beta chains originate from one sample sequenced in a study of neurological immune-mediated disorders. In TCRdb, the 5' RACE reads were re-called with MiXCR into one record per CDR3 protein. The data hold about 22,000 distinct CDR3 sequences, with approximately 6.6% observed a single time. Sequencing input: CD8+ T cells from blood. These receptors all stem from a man between 18 and 29 years old in good health.

This clonotype was recorded many times. This rearrangement joins TRBV12-3 or TRBV12-4 to TRBJ2-3; 8 nucleotides line up with TRBD2. V trimming: 5 bases; J trimming: 2 bases; junction bases outside the gene matches: 6. CDR3 length: 15 residues. CDR3 in amino acids: CASSTSGTTTDTQYF. CDR3 coding DNA: TGTGCCAGCAGTACTAGCGGAACTACCACAGATACGCAGTATTTT.

This clonotype showed up many times. CDR3 nucleotides: TGTGCCAGCAGCCTGTGGGGGGCCGCTATGTCCCAGCATTTT. This codes for CASSLWGAAMSQHF. The V gene is TRBV5-6, the J gene TRBJ1-5, with a tentative D call TRBD1 (6 bases). Trimming pared 4 bases from V and 11 bases from J, leaving 19 bases between. This CDR3 has 14 amino acids. Germline CDR1 SGHDT, CDR2 YYEEEE.

This clonotype was observed at least ten times. The chain combines TRBV5-1 with TRBJ2-1, with D unresolved. V lost 0 bases, J lost 7 bases, and 8 bases lay in between. The CDR3 loop spans 13 amino acids. The germline gives CDR1 SGHRS, CDR2 YFSETQ. CDR3 residues: CASSLGWVNEQFF. The CDR3 DNA reads as TGCGCCAGCAGCTTGGGATGGGTAAATGAGCAGTTCTTC.

The chain carries TRBV5-1 and TRBJ2-3, with 8 bases lining up with TRBD2. This CDR3 comprises 14 residues. Germline V gene sequence: CDR1 SGHRS, CDR2 YFSETQ. The V segment lost 5 bases and the J segment 6 bases; nucleotides outside the gene matches: 8. The CDR3 reads CASSGSGGYDTQYF. In nucleotides, the CDR3 is TGCGCCAGCAGTGGGAGCGGGGGTTACGATACGCAGTATTTT.